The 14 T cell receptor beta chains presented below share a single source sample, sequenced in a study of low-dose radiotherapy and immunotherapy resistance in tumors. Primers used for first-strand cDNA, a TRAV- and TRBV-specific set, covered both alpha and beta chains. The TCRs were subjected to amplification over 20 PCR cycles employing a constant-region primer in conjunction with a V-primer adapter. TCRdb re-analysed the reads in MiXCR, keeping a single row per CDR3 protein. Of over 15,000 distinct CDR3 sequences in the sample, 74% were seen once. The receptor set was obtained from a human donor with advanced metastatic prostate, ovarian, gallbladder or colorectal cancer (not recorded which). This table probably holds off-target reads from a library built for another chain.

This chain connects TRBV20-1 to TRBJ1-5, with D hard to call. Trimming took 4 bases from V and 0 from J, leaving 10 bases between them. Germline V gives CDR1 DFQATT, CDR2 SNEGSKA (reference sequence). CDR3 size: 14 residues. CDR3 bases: TGCAGTGCTACGGCAGATAATAGCAATCAGCCCCAGCATTTT. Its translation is CSATADNSNQPQHF.

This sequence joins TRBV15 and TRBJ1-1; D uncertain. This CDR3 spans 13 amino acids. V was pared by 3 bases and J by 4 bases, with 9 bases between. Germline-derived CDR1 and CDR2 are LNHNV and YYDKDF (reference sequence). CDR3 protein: CATSSVVGTEAFF. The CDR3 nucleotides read TGTGCCACCAGCAGTGTGGTGGGCACTGAAGCTTTCTTT.

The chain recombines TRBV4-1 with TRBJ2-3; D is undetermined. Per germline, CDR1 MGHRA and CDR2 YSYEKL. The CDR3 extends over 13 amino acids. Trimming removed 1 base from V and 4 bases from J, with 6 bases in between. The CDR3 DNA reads TGCGCCAGCAGCCAAGGGGTATCAGATACGCAGTATTTT. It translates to CASSQGVSDTQYF.

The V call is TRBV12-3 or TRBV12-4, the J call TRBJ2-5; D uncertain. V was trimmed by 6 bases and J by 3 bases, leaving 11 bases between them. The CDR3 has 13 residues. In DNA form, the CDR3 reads TGTGCCAGCAGCCGTGTGGCAGAAGAGACCCAGTACTTC. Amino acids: CASSRVAEETQYF.

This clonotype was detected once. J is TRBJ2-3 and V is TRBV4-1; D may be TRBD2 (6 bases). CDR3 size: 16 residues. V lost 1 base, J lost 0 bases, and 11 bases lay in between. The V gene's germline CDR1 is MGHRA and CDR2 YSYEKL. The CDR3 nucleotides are TGCGCCAGCAGCCAAGGCGGGACGGGTAGCACAGATACGCAGTATTTT. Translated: CASSQGGTGSTDTQYF.

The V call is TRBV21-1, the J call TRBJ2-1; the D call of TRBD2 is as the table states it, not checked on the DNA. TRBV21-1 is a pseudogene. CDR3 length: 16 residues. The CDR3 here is CASSKVEAGGLNEQFF. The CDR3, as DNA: TGTGCCAGCAGCAAAGTAGAAGCGGGAGGTTTAAATGAGCAGTTCTTC.

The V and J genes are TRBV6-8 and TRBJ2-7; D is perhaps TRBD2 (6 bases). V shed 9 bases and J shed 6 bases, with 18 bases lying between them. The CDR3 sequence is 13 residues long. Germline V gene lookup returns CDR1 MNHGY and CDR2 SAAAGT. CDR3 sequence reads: CASLWGELGEQYF. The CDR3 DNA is TGTGCCAGTCTCTGGGGGGAATTGGGCGAGCAGTACTTC.

CDR3 region: CASSPGQGTEAFF. The CDR3 DNA is TGTGCCAGCTCCCCCGGACAGGGGACTGAAGCTTTCTTT. The chain employs TRBV18 and TRBJ1-1; 9 bases line up with TRBD1. Germline CDR1 and CDR2: KGHSH and LQKENI. After removal of 6 bases from V and 5 bases from J, the junction contained 4 bases not matched to a gene. This CDR3 has 13 residues.

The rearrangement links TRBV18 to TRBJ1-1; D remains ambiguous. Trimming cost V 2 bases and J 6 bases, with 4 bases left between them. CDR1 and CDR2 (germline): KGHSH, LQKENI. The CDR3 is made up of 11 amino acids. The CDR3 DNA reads TGTGCCAGCTCACCAGGGTCTGAAGCTTTCTTT. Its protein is CASSPGSEAFF.

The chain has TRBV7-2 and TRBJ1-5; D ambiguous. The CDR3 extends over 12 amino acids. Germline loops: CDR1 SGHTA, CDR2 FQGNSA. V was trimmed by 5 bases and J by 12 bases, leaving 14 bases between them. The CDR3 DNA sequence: TGTGCCAGCAGCAAGGGAGACGGGCGCCAGCATTTT. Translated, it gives CASSKGDGRQHF. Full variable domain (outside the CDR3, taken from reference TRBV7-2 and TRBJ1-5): GAGVSQSPSNKVTEKGKDVELRCDPISGHTALYWYRQSLGQGLEFLIYFQGNSAPDKSGLPSDRFSAERTGGSVSTLTIQRTQQEDSAVYLCASSKGDGRQHFGDGTRLSIL.

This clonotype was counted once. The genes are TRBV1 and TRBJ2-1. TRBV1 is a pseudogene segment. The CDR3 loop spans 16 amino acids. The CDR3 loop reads CASSQDLGSSYNEQFF. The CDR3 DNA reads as TGTGCCAGCAGCCAAGATCTAGGGAGCTCCTACAATGAGCAGTTCTTC.

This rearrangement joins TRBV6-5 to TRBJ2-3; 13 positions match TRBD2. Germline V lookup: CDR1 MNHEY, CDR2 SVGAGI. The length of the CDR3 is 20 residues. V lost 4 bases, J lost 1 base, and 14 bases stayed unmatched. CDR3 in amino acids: CASSSSRWTSGGVGTDTQYF. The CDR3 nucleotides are TGTGCCAGCAGTTCCTCCAGATGGACTAGCGGGGGAGTAGGCACAGATACGCAGTATTTT.

DNA for the CDR3: TGCGCCAGCAGGTTAGCGGGAGGGCCTCGTGGTACTAGGGAAAATGAGCAGTTCTTC. Its protein product is CASRLAGGPRGTRENEQFF. The chain links TRBV4-3 to TRBJ2-1; TRBD2 matches 11 bases. The CDR3 length is 19 residues. Germline CDR1 is LGHNA and CDR2 is YSLEER. With V trimmed by 6 bases and J by 7 bases, 20 bases remained unmatched.

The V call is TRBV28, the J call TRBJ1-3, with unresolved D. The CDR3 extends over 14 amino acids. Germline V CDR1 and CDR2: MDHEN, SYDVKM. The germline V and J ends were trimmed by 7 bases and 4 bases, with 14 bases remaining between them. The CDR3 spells CASTRREAGNTIYF. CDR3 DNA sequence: TGTGCCAGCACGAGGAGGGAGGCGGGAAACACCATATATTTT.